This T cell receptor beta chain was identified in a study of T cells after yellow fever vaccination (dated by TCRdb to between 2019 and 2020). For context, the study as a whole: The SMART-Seq v4 Ultra Low Input RNA kit was used to prepare libraries from fractions with low cell numbers. To follow T-cell clones before and after both primary and booster YFV17D yellow fever vaccination, bulk TCR alpha and beta repertoires underwent longitudinal sequencing. Two healthy male donors, one aged 18 to 29 and one aged 30 to 40 years, made up the cohort. Blood was drawn at multiple timepoints before and after primary and secondary immunization, with bulk PBMC replicates and cell subsets isolated. The paper's findings and limits, for the study overall: A small share of clonotypes was detected in both CD4 and CD8 compartments, with the overlap likely arising from convergent recombination. Computational filtering was needed because FACS-sorted repertoires could contain abundant contaminating clonotypes from the bulk population. Compared with the primary T-cell response, the secondary T-cell response was weaker but faster, peaking on day 5 rather than day 15. After the booster, most of the clones that had expanded following primary vaccination were detected again (almost 98% of CD4 and roughly 88% of CD8), which suggests that memory was broadly maintained. The study included only two donors, which limits how far the findings can be generalized.

In regard to this clonotype: It lacks a known antigen. No per-base quality is available; no much larger clone lies one base away.

The sample's treatment or condition label, decoded: live attenuated yellow fever vaccine strain. PBMCs were isolated from peripheral blood using a standard Ficoll-Paque protocol. CD4 and CD8 T-cell fractions were isolated with Dynabeads CD4 and CD8 positive selection kits. RNA was extracted with TriZol from bulk PBMCs, CD4 and CD8 fractions, and dextramer-positive and dextramer-negative fractions. The sequencer was an Illumina NovaSeq 6000. TCR cDNA was made using 5'RACE template switching, a step that added a universal primer site and unique molecular identifiers. cDNA synthesis was primed from both the TCR alpha and TCR beta constant segments. Libraries were amplified in two PCR steps, with sample barcodes and sequencing adapters added in the second step. Sequencing of the libraries was done on either Illumina HiSeq 2500 (2x100 bp) or NovaSeq (2x150 bp). Per the authors' processing: MIGEC was used to demultiplex reads and collapse the reads into UMI consensus sequences, and MiXCR was used for V(D)J alignment. Using edgeR on replicate PBMC samples, clonotypes were called vaccine-responding if FDR was below 0.01 and the log2 fold change was above 5 up to day 15. Each bulk clonotype was labeled CD4 or CD8 based on which sequenced repertoire, CD4 or CD8, contained the clonotype at higher abundance. TCRdb passed the public sequencing reads through fastp at Q25 and MiXCR, retaining productive beta sequences. Rows are combined by CDR3 protein, so each entry shows the most common genes and DNA. The V and J calls were not made by the authors but by TCRdb's processing. The sample table records about 300,000 distinct CDR3 sequences; around 8.6% of these occur just once. Jointly, the top ten make up about 3.7% of the sample.

This specimen was CD4+ T cells sorted from PBMCs, taken 5 days after the yellow fever booster vaccination. The receptor's source is a man aged 18 to 29 who received the YFV17D yellow fever vaccine.

The CDR3 region has the sequence CASTRLGVRLDEQFF. The sequenced DNA: TGTGCCAGCACAAGACTAGGGGTTCGGTTAGATGAGCAGTTCTTC. The chain joins TRBV12-3 or TRBV12-4 to TRBJ2-1, with TRBD2 tentatively as D gene (6 bases match). Reading from cysteine to phenylalanine, the CDR3 counts 15 amino acids. The only DNA kept is the CDR3, 45 bases in frame from the first base. At the junction V is shortened by 7 bases and J by 8 bases, with 21 bases in between.